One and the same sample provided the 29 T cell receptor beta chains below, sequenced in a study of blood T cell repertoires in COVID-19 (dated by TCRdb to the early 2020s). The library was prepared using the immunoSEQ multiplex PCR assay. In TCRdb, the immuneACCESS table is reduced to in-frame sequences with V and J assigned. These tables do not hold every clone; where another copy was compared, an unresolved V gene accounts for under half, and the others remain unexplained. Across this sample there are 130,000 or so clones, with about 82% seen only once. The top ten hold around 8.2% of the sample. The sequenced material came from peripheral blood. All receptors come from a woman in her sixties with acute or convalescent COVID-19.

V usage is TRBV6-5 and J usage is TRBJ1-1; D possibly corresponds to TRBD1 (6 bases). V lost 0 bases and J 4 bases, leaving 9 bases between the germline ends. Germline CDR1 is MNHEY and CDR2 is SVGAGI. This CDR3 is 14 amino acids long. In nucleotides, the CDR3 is TGTGCCAGCAGTTACTCGCGGGGGGCCACTGAAGCTTTCTTT. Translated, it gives CASSYSRGATEAFF.

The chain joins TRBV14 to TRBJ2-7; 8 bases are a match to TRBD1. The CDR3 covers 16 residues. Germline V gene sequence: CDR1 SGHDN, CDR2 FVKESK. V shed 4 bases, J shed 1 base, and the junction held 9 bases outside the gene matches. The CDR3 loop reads CASSLLPGQGSYEQYF. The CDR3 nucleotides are TGTGCCAGCAGCCTCCTCCCAGGACAGGGATCCTACGAGCAGTACTTC. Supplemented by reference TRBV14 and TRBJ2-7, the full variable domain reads EAGVTQFPSHSVIEKGQTVTLRCDPISGHDNLYWYRRVMGKEIKFLLHFVKESKQDESGMPNNRFLAERTGGTYSTLKVQPAELEDSGVYFCASSLLPGQGSYEQYFGPGTRLTVT.

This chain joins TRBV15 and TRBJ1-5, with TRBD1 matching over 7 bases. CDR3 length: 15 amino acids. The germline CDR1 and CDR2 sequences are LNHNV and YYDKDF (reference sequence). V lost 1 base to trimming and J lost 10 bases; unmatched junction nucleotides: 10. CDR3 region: CATSRGDSRVGPQHF. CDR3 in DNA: TGTGCCACCAGCAGAGGGGACAGTCGGGTGGGACCCCAGCATTTT. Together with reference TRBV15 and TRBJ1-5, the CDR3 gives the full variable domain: DAMVIQNPRYQVTQFGKPVTLSCSQTLNHNVMYWYQQKSSQAPKLLFHYYDKDFNNEADTPDNFQSRRPNTSFCFLDIRSPGLGDTAMYLCATSRGDSRVGPQHFGDGTRLSIL.

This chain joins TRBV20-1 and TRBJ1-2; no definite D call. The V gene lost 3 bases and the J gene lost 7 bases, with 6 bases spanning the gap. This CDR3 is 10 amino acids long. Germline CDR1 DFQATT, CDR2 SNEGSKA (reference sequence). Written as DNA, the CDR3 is TGCAGTGCTAGGGGCTCTGGCTACACCTTC. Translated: CSARGSGYTF.

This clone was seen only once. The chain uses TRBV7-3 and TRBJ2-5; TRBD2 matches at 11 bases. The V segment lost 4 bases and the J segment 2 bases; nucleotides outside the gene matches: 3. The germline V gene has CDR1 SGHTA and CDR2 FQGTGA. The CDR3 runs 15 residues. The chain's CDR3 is CASSSSGGPQETQYF. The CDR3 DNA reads TGTGCCAGCAGCTCTAGCGGGGGGCCGCAAGAGACCCAGTACTTC.

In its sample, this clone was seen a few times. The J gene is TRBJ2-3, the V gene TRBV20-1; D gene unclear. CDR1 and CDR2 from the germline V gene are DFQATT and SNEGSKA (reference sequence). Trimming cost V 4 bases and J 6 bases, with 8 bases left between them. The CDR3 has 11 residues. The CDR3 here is CSAMVQDTQYF. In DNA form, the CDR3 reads TGCAGTGCTATGGTCCAGGATACGCAGTATTTT.

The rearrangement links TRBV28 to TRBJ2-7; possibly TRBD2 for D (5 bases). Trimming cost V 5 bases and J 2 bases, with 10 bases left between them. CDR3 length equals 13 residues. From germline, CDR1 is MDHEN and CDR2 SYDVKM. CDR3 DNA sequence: TGTGCCAGCAGTGACTACTCAACCTACGAGCAGTACTTC. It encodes CASSDYSTYEQYF.

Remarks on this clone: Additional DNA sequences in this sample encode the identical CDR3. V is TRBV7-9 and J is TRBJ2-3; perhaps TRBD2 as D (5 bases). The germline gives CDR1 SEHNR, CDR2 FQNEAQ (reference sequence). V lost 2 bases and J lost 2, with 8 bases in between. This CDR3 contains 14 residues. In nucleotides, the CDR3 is TGTGCCAGCAGCTTAACGGGGATCACAGATACGCAGTATTTT. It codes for CASSLTGITDTQYF.

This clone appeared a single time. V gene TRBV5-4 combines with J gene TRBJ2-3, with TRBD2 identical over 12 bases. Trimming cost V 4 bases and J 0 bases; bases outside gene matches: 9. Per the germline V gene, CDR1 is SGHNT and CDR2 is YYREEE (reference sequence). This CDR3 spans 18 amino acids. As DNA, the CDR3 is TGTGCCAGCAGCACCTTAGTACTAGCGGGGGGTAGCACAGATACGCAGTATTTT. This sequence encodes CASSTLVLAGGSTDTQYF.

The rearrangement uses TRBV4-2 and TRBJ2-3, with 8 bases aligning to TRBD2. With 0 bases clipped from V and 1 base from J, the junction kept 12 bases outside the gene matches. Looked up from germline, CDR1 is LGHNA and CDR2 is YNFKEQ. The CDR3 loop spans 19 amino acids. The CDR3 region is CASSQDPLSGSGGTDTQYF. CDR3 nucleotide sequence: TGTGCCAGCAGCCAAGATCCCCTGAGTGGTAGCGGGGGCACAGATACGCAGTATTTT.

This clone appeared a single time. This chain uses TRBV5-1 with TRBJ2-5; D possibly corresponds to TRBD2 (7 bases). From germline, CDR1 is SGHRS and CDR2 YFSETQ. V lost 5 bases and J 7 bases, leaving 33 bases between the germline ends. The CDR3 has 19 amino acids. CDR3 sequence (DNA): TGCGCCAGCAGTTCCACCGCCCCCTCGGGACTCCAGGGGAGGGGGACCCAGTACTTC. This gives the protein CASSSTAPSGLQGRGTQYF.

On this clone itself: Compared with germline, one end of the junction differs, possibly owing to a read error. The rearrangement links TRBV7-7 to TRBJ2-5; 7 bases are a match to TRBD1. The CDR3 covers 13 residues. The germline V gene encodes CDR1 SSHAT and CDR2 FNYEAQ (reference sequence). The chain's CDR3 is CASSSTGKETQYF. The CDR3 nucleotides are TGTGCTAGCAGCTCGACAGGGAAAGAGACCCAGTACTTC.

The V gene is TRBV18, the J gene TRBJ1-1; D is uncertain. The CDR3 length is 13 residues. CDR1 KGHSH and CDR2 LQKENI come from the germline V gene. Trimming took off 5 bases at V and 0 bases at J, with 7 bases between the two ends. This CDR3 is CASSESMNTEAFF. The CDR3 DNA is TGTGCCAGCTCAGAGAGCATGAACACTGAAGCTTTCTTT.

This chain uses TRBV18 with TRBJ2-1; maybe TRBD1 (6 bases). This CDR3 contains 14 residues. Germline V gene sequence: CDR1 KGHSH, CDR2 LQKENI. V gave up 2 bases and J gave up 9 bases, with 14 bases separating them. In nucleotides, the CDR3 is TGTGCCAGCTCACCAACGATTGGGGGCGGTGAGCAGTTCTTC. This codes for CASSPTIGGGEQFF.

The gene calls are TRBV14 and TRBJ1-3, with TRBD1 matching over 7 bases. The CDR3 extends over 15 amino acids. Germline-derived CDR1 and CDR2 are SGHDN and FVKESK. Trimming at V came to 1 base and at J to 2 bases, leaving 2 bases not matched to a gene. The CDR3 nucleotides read TGTGCCAGCAGCCAAGGACAGGGTCCTGGAAACACCATATATTTT. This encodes CASSQGQGPGNTIYF.

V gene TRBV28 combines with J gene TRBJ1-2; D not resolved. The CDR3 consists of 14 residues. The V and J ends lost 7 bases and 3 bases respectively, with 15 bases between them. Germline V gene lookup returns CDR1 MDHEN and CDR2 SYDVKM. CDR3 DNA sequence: TGTGCCAGCACCTTGAGGGCGGTGTACTATGGCTACACCTTC. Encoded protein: CASTLRAVYYGYTF.

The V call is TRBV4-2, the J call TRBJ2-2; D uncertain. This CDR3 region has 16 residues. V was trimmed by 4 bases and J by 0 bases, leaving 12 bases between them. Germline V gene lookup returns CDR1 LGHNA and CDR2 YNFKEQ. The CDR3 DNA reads TGTGCCAGCAGCCCGCCTGACATATCGAACACCGGGGAGCTGTTTTTT. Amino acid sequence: CASSPPDISNTGELFF.

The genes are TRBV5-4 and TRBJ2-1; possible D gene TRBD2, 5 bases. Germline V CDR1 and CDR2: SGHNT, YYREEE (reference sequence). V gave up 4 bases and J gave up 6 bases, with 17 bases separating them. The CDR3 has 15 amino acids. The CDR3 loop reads CASSASGVPGNEQFF. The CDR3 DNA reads TGTGCCAGCAGCGCCTCCGGGGTCCCCGGCAATGAGCAGTTCTTC.

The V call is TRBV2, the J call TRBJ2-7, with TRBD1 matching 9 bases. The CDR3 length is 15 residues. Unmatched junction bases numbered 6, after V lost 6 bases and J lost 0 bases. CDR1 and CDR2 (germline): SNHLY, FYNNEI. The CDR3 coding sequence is TGTGCCAGCAGGGGGGACAGGGCACACTCCTACGAGCAGTACTTC. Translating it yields CASRGDRAHSYEQYF.

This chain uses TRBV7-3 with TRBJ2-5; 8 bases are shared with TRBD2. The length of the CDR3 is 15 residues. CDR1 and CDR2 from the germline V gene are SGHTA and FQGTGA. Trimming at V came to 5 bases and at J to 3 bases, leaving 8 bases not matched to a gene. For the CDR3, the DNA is TGTGCCAGCAGCCTATTGGGTAGCGGGGAAGAGACCCAGTACTTC. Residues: CASSLLGSGEETQYF.

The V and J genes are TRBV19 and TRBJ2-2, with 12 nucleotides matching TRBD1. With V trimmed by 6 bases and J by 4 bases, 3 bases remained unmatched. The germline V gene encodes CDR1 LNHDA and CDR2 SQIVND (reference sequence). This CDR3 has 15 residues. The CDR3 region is CASRTGQGATGELFF. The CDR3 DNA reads TGTGCCAGTAGAACGGGACAGGGGGCCACCGGGGAGCTGTTTTTT.

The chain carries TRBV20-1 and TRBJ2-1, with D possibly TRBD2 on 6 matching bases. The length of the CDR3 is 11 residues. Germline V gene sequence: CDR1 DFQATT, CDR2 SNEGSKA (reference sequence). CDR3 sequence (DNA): TGCAGCGGGACTTTATACAATGAGCAGTTCTTC. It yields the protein CSGTLYNEQFF.

The CDR3 DNA follows: TGCGCCAGCAGTGTCGGAGGGGCTGACACTGAAGCTTTCTTT. This translates into CASSVGGADTEAFF. The chain couples TRBV10-2 to TRBJ1-1; TRBD1 might be the D (5 bases). V was pared by 4 bases and J by 3 bases, with 12 bases between. The V gene's germline CDR1 is WSHSY and CDR2 SAAADI. The CDR3 spans 14 residues.

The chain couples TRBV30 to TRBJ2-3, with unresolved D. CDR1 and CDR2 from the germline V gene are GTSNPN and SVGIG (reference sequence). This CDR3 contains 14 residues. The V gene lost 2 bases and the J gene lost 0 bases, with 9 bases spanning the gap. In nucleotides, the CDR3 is TGTGCCTGGAGTACTGGTCTTAGCACAGATACGCAGTATTTT. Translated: CAWSTGLSTDTQYF.

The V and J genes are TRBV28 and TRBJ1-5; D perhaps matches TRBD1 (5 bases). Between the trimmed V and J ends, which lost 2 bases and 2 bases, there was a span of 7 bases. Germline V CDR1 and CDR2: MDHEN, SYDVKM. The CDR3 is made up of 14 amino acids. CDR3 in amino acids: CASSLQQGNQPQHF. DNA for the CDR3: TGTGCCAGCAGTTTACAACAGGGCAATCAGCCCCAGCATTTT. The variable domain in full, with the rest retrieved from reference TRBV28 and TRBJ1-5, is DVKVTQSSRYLVKRTGEKVFLECVQDMDHENMFWYRQDPGLGLRLIYFSYDVKMKEKGDIPEGYSVSREKKERFSLILESASTNQTSMYLCASSLQQGNQPQHFGDGTRLSIL.

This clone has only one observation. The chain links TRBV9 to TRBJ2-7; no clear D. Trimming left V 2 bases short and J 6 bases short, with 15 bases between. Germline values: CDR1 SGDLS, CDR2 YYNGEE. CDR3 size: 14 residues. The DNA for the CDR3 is TGTGCCAGCAGCGTCACCTATTCCCCGGGCGAGCAGTACTTC. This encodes CASSVTYSPGEQYF.

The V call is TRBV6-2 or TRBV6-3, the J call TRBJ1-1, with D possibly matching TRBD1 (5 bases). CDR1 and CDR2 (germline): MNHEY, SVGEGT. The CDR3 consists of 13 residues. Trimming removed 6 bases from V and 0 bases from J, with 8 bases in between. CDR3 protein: CASSDSMNTEAFF. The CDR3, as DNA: TGTGCCAGCAGCGACAGTATGAACACTGAAGCTTTCTTT.

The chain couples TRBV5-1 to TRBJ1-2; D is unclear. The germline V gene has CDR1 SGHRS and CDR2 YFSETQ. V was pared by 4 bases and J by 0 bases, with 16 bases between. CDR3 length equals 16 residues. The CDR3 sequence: CASSLDAHGANYGYTF. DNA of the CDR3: TGCGCCAGCAGCCTAGACGCACACGGAGCTAACTATGGCTACACCTTC.

In nucleotides, the CDR3 is TGTGCCAGCAGCCTCAGCTCACAGGGATCGTCTGAAGCTTTCTTT. This codes for CASSLSSQGSSEAFF. The chain uses TRBV14 and TRBJ1-1; D is possibly TRBD1 (6 bases). CDR1 is SGHDN, CDR2 FVKESK, per germline. The CDR3 is 15 residues long. With 4 bases removed from V and 6 bases from J, the gap between germline ends came to 18 bases.